The 15 T cell receptor beta chains given below trace back to one sample, sequenced in a study of vaccination effects on CD4 cells after COVID-19. ViraFEST expansion of antigen-specific CD4+ T cells with viral peptide pools preceded sequencing. With 10 to 11 days of culture completed, CD4+ T cells were isolated. Each participant was administered two doses of either the BNT162b2 or the mRNA-1273 vaccine. No antigens are known for them. This table comes from immunoSEQ multiplex PCR, and its TCRdb copy is limited to in-frame clones, with some not included. The repertoire holds around 60,000 clones, 60% to 75% seen once, with roughly 1.2% in the top ten. The material sequenced was CD4+ T cells from PBMCs cultured with HCoV-229E spike peptides, taken after COVID-19 vaccination. The receptors shown here come from a human donor who received a COVID-19 vaccine.

The gene calls are TRBV5-1 and TRBJ1-1; unclear D gene. Germline V gene lookup returns CDR1 SGHRS and CDR2 YFSETQ. Trimming left V 4 bases short and J 7 bases short, with 14 bases between. This CDR3 contains 13 residues. The CDR3 DNA sequence: TGCGCCAGCAGCCAACGGACGGATGGTGAAGCTTTCTTT. Protein product: CASSQRTDGEAFF. The entire variable domain, with the rest obtained from reference TRBV5-1 and TRBJ1-1, is as follows: KAGVTQTPRYLIKTRGQQVTLSCSPISGHRSVSWYQQTPGQGLQFLFEYFSETQRNKGNFPGRFSGRQFSNSRSEMNVSTLELGDSALYLCASSQRTDGEAFFGQGTRLTVV.

V gene TRBV6-5 combines with J gene TRBJ2-7; 7 nucleotides agree with TRBD1. The V gene end was trimmed by 4 bases and the J gene end by 0 bases; junction bases not matched to a gene: 3. CDR3 length: 14 amino acids. Germline assignment: CDR1 MNHEY and CDR2 SVGAGI. The CDR3 loop is CASSSDRVSYEQYV. DNA for the CDR3: TGTGCCAGCAGTTCCGACAGGGTCTCCTACGAGCAGTACGTC.

The chain employs TRBV2 and TRBJ2-4; possibly TRBD1 for D (6 bases). The V end lost 3 bases, the J end lost 0 bases, and 9 bases lay between the germline ends. The germline CDR1 and CDR2 sequences are SNHLY and FYNNEI. The CDR3 is 15 residues long. CDR3: CASSEQGLAKNIQYF. CDR3 nucleotides: TGTGCCAGCAGTGAGCAGGGGCTAGCCAAAAACATTCAGTACTTC.

This clone was seen more than once but under ten times. The genes are TRBV5-1 and TRBJ1-1, with D possibly being TRBD1 (5 bases). Trimming took off 4 bases at V and 4 bases at J, with 14 bases between the two ends. The length of the CDR3 is 14 residues. Germline V gives CDR1 SGHRS, CDR2 YFSETQ. CDR3 coding DNA: TGCGCCAGCAGCGACGCATCCGGGGGCACTGAAGCTTTCTTT. Its protein is CASSDASGGTEAFF. The complete variable domain, with remaining parts taken from reference TRBV5-1 and TRBJ1-1, reads KAGVTQTPRYLIKTRGQQVTLSCSPISGHRSVSWYQQTPGQGLQFLFEYFSETQRNKGNFPGRFSGRQFSNSRSEMNVSTLELGDSALYLCASSDASGGTEAFFGQGTRLTVV.

The chain carries TRBV3-1 (or the pseudogene TRBV3-2) and TRBJ2-3, with 8 bases aligning to TRBD2. Trimming cost V 0 bases and J 3 bases; bases outside gene matches: 8. The CDR3 is 17 residues long. CDR1 and CDR2 from the germline V gene are LGHDT and YNNKEL (reference sequence). CDR3 DNA: TGTGCCAGCAGCCAAGATCGGCGGGGGGTTTGGACAGATACGCAGTATTTT. Protein product: CASSQDRRGVWTDTQYF.

V is TRBV10-3 and J is TRBJ2-7, with D possibly TRBD2 on 5 matching bases. Germline-derived CDR1 and CDR2 are ENHRY and SYGVKD. V lost 5 bases, J lost 0 bases, and 14 bases lay in between. The CDR3 extends over 15 amino acids. Here the CDR3 DNA reads TGTGCCATCAGTCGAGGCGGGCCCAGCTCCTACGAGCAGTACGTC. This gives the protein CAISRGGPSSYEQYV.

This clone was picked up a small number of times. The CDR3 here is CASSLAPGEEGYTF. The CDR3, as DNA: TGCGCCAGCAGCTTGGCCCCAGGGGAGGAAGGCTACACCTTC. The chain is built from TRBV5-1 and TRBJ1-2; D is perhaps TRBD1 (6 bases). Trimming shortened V by 0 bases and J by 8 bases, and 14 bases separated the two germline ends. The CDR3 has 14 amino acids. The germline V gene has CDR1 SGHRS and CDR2 YFSETQ.

CDR3 sequence: CASSSIANSNQPQHF. The DNA of the CDR3 is TGTGCCAGTAGCTCTATCGCGAATAGCAATCAGCCCCAGCATTTT. This chain connects TRBV19 to TRBJ1-5; no firm D call. The CDR3 length is 15 residues. With 6 bases removed from V and 0 bases from J, the gap between germline ends came to 12 bases. In germline, CDR1 is LNHDA, CDR2 SQIVND (reference sequence).

This chain uses TRBV30 with TRBJ1-5; a possible D gene is TRBD1 (6 bases). Trimming took off 0 bases at V and 1 base at J, with 13 bases between the two ends. Germline CDR1 reads GTSNPN; CDR2 reads SVGIG (reference sequence). CDR3 length equals 16 residues. This CDR3 is CAWSVGGAFSNQPQHF. As DNA, the CDR3 is TGTGCCTGGAGTGTTGGGGGGGCTTTCAGCAATCAGCCCCAGCATTTT.

V gene TRBV12-3 or TRBV12-4 combines with J gene TRBJ1-6; unclear D gene. The CDR3 sequence is 13 residues long. V gave up 3 bases and J gave up 7 bases, with 7 bases separating them. CDR3 residues: CASSFWVNSPLHF. DNA for the CDR3: TGTGCCAGCAGTTTTTGGGTCAATTCACCCCTCCACTTT.

This sequence joins TRBV4-3 and TRBJ2-2; no clear D gene. The CDR3 runs to 17 residues. Germline assignment: CDR1 LGHNA and CDR2 YSLEER. Deletions cut 3 bases from V and 0 bases from J, with 14 bases between. The CDR3 nucleotides read TGCGCCAGCAGCCAGGACCTTCTCGCCACGAACACCGGGGAGCTGTTTTTT. As protein: CASSQDLLATNTGELFF.

This chain links TRBV12-5 with TRBJ1-3; D is possibly TRBD1 (5 bases). V was cut by 0 bases and J by 2 bases, with 8 bases left in between. The CDR3 contains 15 residues. Germline assignment: CDR1 LGHNT and CDR2 FRNRAP. The CDR3 DNA reads TGTGCTAGTGGTTTGGTATCGGGGCCTGGAAACACCATATATTTT. It specifies CASGLVSGPGNTIYF.

This chain links TRBV12-3 or TRBV12-4 with TRBJ1-3; D call uncertain. The CDR3 spans 12 residues. Trimming removed 5 bases at V and 3 bases at J, with 5 bases between. CDR3 sequence reads: CASSLGGNTIYF. As DNA, the CDR3 is TGTGCCAGCAGTCTGGGTGGAAACACCATATATTTT.

The CDR3: CAISEPNQPQHF. The CDR3 DNA sequence: TGTGCCATCAGTGAGCCTAATCAGCCCCAGCATTTT. The chain carries TRBV10-3 and TRBJ1-5; D is unresolved. The germline V gene encodes CDR1 ENHRY and CDR2 SYGVKD. The CDR3 has 12 amino acids. Trimming took off 2 bases at V and 4 bases at J, with 3 bases between the two ends.

The chain carries TRBV18 and TRBJ1-1, with 7 bases lining up with TRBD1. The CDR3 is made up of 13 amino acids. V gave up 3 bases and J gave up 4 bases; unmatched junction bases: 2. Germline assignment: CDR1 KGHSH and CDR2 LQKENI. In DNA form, the CDR3 reads TGTGCCAGCTCACCTCAGGGGGGCACTGAAGCTTTCTTT. The encoded protein is CASSPQGGTEAFF.